This TCR gamma chain was documented in a study of Vδ1+ human thymocytes. The template was reverse-transcribed extracted RNA. Multiplex PCR used pooled V-gene forward primers and a constant-region reverse primer to amplify CDR3s. TCRdb re-called the multiplex PCR reads using CATT. Of tens of thousands of gamma-chain clones listed, over 15% are singletons. Purity of the sorted Vdelta1+ thymocytes ranged from roughly 98% to 99.6%. Regarding this clone: No antigen is known for it.

CDR1 is EGSTGY, CDR2 YDSYTSSV, per germline. CDR3 length: 10 residues. With V trimmed by 4 bases and J by 14 bases, 8 bases remained unmatched. General study findings and limits: Despite high sort purity, roughly a fifth of thymic T cell receptor delta sequences were Vdelta2. Unexpected Vdelta2 sequences could cause misinterpretation of bulk repertoire data. Thymic TRG and TRD repertoires appeared highly polyclonal, with Gaussian CDR3 length distributions.

V is TRGV4 and J is TRGJ1 or TRGJ2. Sequencing input: Vdelta1+ gamma-delta thymocytes from the thymus. Subset of the sample: FACS-sorted CD3+ TCRalphabeta- TCRVdelta1+ TCRVdelta2- thymocytes. This TCR derives from a boy in the first two years of life who had congenital heart surgery. CDR3 sequence reads: CATWDGSELF. The DNA of the CDR3 is TGTGCCACCTGGGACGGCTCGGAACTCTTT.